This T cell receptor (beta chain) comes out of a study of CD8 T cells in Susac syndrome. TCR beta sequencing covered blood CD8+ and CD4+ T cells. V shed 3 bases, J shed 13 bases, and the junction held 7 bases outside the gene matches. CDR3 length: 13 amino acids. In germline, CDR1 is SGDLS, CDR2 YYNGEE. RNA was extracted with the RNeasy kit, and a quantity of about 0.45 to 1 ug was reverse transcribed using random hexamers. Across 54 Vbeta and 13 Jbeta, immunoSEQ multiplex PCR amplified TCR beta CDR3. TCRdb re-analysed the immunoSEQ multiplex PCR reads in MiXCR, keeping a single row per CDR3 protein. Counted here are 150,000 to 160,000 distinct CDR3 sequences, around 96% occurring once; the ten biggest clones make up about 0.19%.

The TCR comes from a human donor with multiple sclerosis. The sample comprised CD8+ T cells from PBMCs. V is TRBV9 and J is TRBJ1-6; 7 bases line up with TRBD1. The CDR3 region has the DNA TGTGCCAGCAGCGCTGGGGACAGCCAGCCCCTCCACTTT. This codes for CASSAGDSQPLHF.